The 6 T cell receptor beta chains below were found in one sample sequenced in a study of T-cell reconstitution after alpha-beta-depleted transplantation in children (dated by TCRdb to 2016 to 2017). Libraries were made using PCR. The sequencer listed for this sample is Illumina HiSeq 2500. TCR library preparation used molecular barcoding, with unique molecular identifiers applied to normalize quantification of the TCRbeta repertoire. TCRdb itself trimmed the public reads at Q25 with fastp, ran MiXCR and retained productive beta chains. Identical CDR3 protein sequences are pooled into one entry, listed with their most common genes and DNA. This sample holds 500,000 to 600,000 distinct CDR3 sequences; 15% to 20% were observed only once. In total, the top ten clones hold roughly 3.3% of the sample. This specimen was PBMCs from the stem cell graft donor, taken from the stem cell graft. These receptors were collected from a human donor who donated a stem cell graft to a child with acute lymphoblastic leukemia.

The CDR3, as DNA: TGTGCCAGCAGCTTAGGATACGGAATAGGGGACGAGCAGTACTTC. It specifies CASSLGYGIGDEQYF. The chain combines TRBV7-2 with TRBJ2-7; TRBD1 is a possible D gene (5 bases). The CDR3 has 15 residues. V dropped 1 base and J dropped 5 bases, with 15 bases sitting between them. Germline V gene sequence: CDR1 SGHTA, CDR2 FQGNSA.

This clonotype was counted a few times. The chain carries TRBV18 and TRBJ1-1; D call uncertain. Germline assignment: CDR1 KGHSH and CDR2 LQKENI. The V gene lost 3 bases and the J gene lost 1 base, with 9 bases spanning the gap. The CDR3 loop spans 14 amino acids. DNA for the CDR3: TGTGCCAGCTCACCGTCGAGGGCGAACACTGAAGCTTTCTTT. Its translation is CASSPSRANTEAFF.

The rearrangement joins TRBV20-1 to TRBJ2-1; D might be TRBD1 or TRBD2, each matching 5 bases. Germline CDR1 and CDR2: DFQATT and SNEGSKA (reference sequence). Trimming took off 6 bases at V and 0 bases at J, with 15 bases between the two ends. This CDR3 comprises 15 residues. This CDR3 reads CSAEGRQSSYNEQFF. DNA for the CDR3: TGCAGTGCCGAGGGGCGGCAGAGCTCCTACAATGAGCAGTTCTTC.

The chain combines TRBV15 with TRBJ1-1, with 7 bases that match TRBD1. Germline loops: CDR1 LNHNV, CDR2 YYDKDF (reference sequence). J lost 4 bases, V lost 11 bases, and 13 bases had no gene match. The CDR3 length is 14 residues. The CDR3 sequence: CAVFRGRGFTEAFF. As DNA, the CDR3 is TGTGCCGTCTTTAGGGGGCGAGGATTCACTGAAGCTTTCTTT.

The V gene is TRBV12-3 or TRBV12-4, the J gene TRBJ1-1, with a possible D match to TRBD1 (5 bases). The V end lost 3 bases, the J end lost 4 bases, and 12 bases lay between the germline ends. The CDR3 runs 14 residues. The CDR3 DNA reads TGTGCCAGCAGTTTTGGGGTCGGGGGCACTGAAGCTTTCTTT. This translates into CASSFGVGGTEAFF.

V usage is TRBV11-1 and J usage is TRBJ2-7; tentative D call: TRBD2 (5 bases). The CDR3 length is 19 residues. Per germline, CDR1 SGHAT and CDR2 FQDESV (reference sequence). The V and J ends lost 4 bases and 3 bases respectively, with 28 bases between them. CDR3 sequence reads: CASSSSKMTENLRGYEQYF. CDR3 sequence (DNA): TGTGCCAGCAGCTCTTCCAAGATGACGGAGAACTTACGGGGCTACGAGCAGTACTTC.